A selection of T cell receptor beta chains follows, all from one sample in a study of cytomegalovirus exposure and HLA in healthy donors. TCRdb's copy holds only in-frame clones and misses some; the assay was immunoSEQ multiplex PCR. The sample includes roughly 300,000 clones, 80% to 90% of them seen just once. Material: PBMCs. The receptors were gathered from a young woman in good health and CMV-seronegative. The CDR3 runs from the conserved cysteine through the conserved F or W. Each record gives: clone size, D gene, J gene, V gene, CDR3 length, CDR3 protein, CDR3 DNA. The D gene is left open where the match is weak. Clone size is not always given. Where it is, it says once, few, many or a class for expanded clones.

. TRBD1 TRBJ2-7 TRBV5-1 14 CASSFTGQGGGQYF TGCGCCAGCAGCTTCACCGGACAGGGTGGAGGGCAGTACTTC
. TRBD1 TRBJ1-2 TRBV5-6 16 CASSLAGDRVAYGYTF TGTGCCAGCAGCTTGGCCGGGGACAGGGTTGCCTATGGCTACACCTTC
. TRBD1 TRBJ2-3 TRBV27 18 CASSPGTGGVRVTDTQYF TGTGCCAGCAGCCCCGGGACAGGGGGCGTTAGGGTCACAGATACGCAGTATTTT
. . TRBJ2-1 TRBV6-4 15 CASSEAFMPYNEQFF TGTGCCAGCAGTGAAGCGTTTATGCCTTACAATGAGCAGTTCTTC
few TRBD1 TRBJ1-2 TRBV29-1 11 CSARQGDGYTF TGCAGCGCCCGACAGGGAGATGGCTACACCTTC
. . TRBJ1-2 TRBV5-8 15 CASRGEGRAPYGYTF TGTGCCAGCAGAGGGGAAGGCAGGGCCCCCTATGGCTACACCTTC
. . TRBJ2-7 TRBV27 16 CASSRGGTAAAYEQYF TGTGCCAGCAGCCGTGGCGGGACGGCTGCAGCCTACGAGCAGTACTTC
. . TRBJ2-7 TRBV4-1 13 CASSQAGSDEQYF TGCGCCAGCAGCCAAGCCGGGAGCGACGAGCAGTACTTC
. TRBD2 TRBJ2-2 TRBV6-5 15 CASSYEGRETGELFF TGTGCCAGCAGTTACGAGGGGCGGGAGACCGGGGAGCTGTTTTTT
many TRBD1 TRBJ2-3 TRBV5-8 17 CASSPLLGGFSTDTQYF TGTGCCAGCAGCCCCCTCTTAGGGGGCTTCAGCACAGATACGCAGTATTTT
. . TRBJ2-7 TRBV11-2 16 CASSSLGSGPPYEQYF TGTGCCAGCAGCTCTCTCGGAAGCGGGCCCCCCTACGAGCAGTACTTC
. . TRBJ1-2 TRBV5-6 13 CASSWAGNYGYTF TGTGCCAGCAGCTGGGCAGGGAACTATGGCTACACCTTC
once . TRBJ2-5 TRBV4-1 14 CASSQAISSETQYF TGCGCCAGCAGCCAAGCTATTAGCAGTGAGACCCAGTACTTC
once . TRBJ2-1 TRBV11-3 13 CASSLTQGNEQFF TGTGCCAGCAGCTTAACACAGGGCAATGAGCAGTTCTTC
once TRBD2 TRBJ2-2 TRBV10-3 14 CAITGTSNTGELFF TGTGCCATCACCGGGACTAGCAACACCGGGGAGCTGTTTTTT
few TRBD1 TRBJ2-5 TRBV18 14 CASSLQGALETQYF TGTGCCAGCTCGCTACAGGGGGCATTGGAGACCCAGTACTTC
. TRBD1 TRBJ1-5 TRBV2 13 CASSQGAGRAQHF TGTGCCAGCAGTCAGGGGGCCGGAAGGGCCCAGCATTTT
. . TRBJ2-2 TRBV11-2 13 CASSLAAGGELFF TGTGCCAGCAGCTTAGCCGCGGGGGGGGAGCTGTTTTTT
. TRBD1 TRBJ2-7 TRBV5-1 13 CASSSGQGREQYF TGCGCCAGCAGCTCCGGACAGGGGCGGGAGCAGTACTTC
. . TRBJ2-7 TRBV6-1 13 CASQEQLVDEQYF TGTGCCAGCCAGGAACAGCTGGTTGACGAGCAGTACTTC
. TRBD2 TRBJ2-1 TRBV27 16 CASSPSSGSSYNEQFF TGTGCCAGCAGTCCATCTAGCGGGAGCTCCTACAATGAGCAGTTCTTC
. . TRBJ1-5 TRBV28 14 CAARSRRGNQPQHF TGTGCCGCGCGGAGTCGGCGGGGCAATCAGCCCCAGCATTTT
. TRBD2 TRBJ2-2 TRBV6-6 14 CASSSGTYTGELFF TGTGCCAGCAGTAGCGGGACTTATACCGGGGAGCTGTTTTTT
. . TRBJ1-1 TRBV29-1 14 CSVEETRIGTEAFF TGCAGCGTTGAAGAAACCAGGATAGGCACTGAAGCTTTCTTT
. TRBD2 TRBJ2-7 TRBV9 14 CASSGTSGSYEQYF TGTGCCAGCAGCGGAACTAGCGGGAGTTACGAGCAGTACTTC
. . TRBJ1-1 TRBV5-1 17 CASSLRGQSFMNTEAFF TGCGCCAGCAGCTTGAGGGGACAATCTTTCATGAACACTGAAGCTTTCTTT
. TRBD2 TRBJ2-3 TRBV25-1 15 CASSTSSGRADTQYF TGTGCCAGCAGCACTTCTAGCGGGAGAGCAGATACGCAGTATTTT
once TRBD1 TRBJ1-1 TRBV18 17 CASSLMRGGDLNTEAFF TGTGCCAGCTCACTTATGAGAGGGGGCGACTTGAACACTGAAGCTTTCTTT